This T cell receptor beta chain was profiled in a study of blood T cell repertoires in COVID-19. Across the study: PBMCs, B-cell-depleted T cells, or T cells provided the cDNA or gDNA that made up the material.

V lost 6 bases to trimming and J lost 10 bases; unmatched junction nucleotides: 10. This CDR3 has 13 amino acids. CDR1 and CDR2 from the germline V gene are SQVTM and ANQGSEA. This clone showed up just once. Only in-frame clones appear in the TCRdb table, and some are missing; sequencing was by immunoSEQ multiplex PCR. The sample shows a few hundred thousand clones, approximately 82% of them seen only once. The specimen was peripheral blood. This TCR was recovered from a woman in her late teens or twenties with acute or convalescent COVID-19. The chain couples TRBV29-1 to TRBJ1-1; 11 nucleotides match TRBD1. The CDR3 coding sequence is TGCAGCGTCTCGGGACAGGGGGTTTTGGGAGCTTTCTTT. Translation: CSVSGQGVLGAFF.